The clone carrying this T cell receptor beta chain was seen at least ten times. Its antigen remains unidentified. None of the patients had undergone any treatment ahead of thyroid surgery. CDR3 length: 14 residues. The germline V gene encodes CDR1 SGHDT and CDR2 YYEEEE. V lost 1 base to trimming and J lost 9 bases, with 11 bases between them. This entry belongs to a study of metastatic and nonmetastatic thyroid tumors. Study observations and caveats: It was reported that TCR beta diversity was significantly higher in malignant thyroid tumors than benign nodules, in blood and tumor.

TCRdb re-called the PCR reads via MiXCR. The table lists tens of thousands of clones, roughly 12% of them singletons. The clonotype comes from a female donor with papillary thyroid cancer or a benign thyroid nodule (not recorded which). Some clones in this sample may be carry-over from other donors' samples. V gene TRBV5-6 combines with J gene TRBJ1-6; the D gene is possibly TRBD1 (5 bases). Specimen: blood. The CDR3 DNA sequence: TGTGCCAGCAGCTTGTCCGACAGTGTTTCACCCCTCCACTTT. Its translation is CASSLSDSVSPLHF. Full variable domain (rest looked up from reference TRBV5-6 and TRBJ1-6): DAGVTQSPTHLIKTRGQQVTLRCSPKSGHDTVSWYQQALGQGPQFIFQYYEEEERQRGNFPDRFSGHQFPNYSSELNVNALLLGDSALYLCASSLSDSVSPLHFGNGTRLTVT.